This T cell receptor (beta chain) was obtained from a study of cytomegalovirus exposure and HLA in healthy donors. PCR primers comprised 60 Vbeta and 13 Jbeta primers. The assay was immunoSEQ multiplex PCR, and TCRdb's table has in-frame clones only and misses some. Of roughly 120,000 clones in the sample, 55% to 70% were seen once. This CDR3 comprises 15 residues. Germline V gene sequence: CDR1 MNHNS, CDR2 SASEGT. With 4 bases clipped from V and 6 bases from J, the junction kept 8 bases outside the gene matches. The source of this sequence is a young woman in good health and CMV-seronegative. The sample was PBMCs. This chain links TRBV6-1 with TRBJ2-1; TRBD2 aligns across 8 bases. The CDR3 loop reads CASSVGLATFNEQFF. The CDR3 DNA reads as TGTGCCAGCAGTGTAGGACTAGCTACATTCAATGAGCAGTTCTTC.